This passage covers 28 T cell receptor beta chains from one sample sequenced in a study of cytomegalovirus exposure and HLA in healthy donors. Primers for the PCR totalled 60 Vbeta and 13 Jbeta. The protocol was immunoSEQ multiplex PCR, while the TCRdb copy is restricted to in-frame clones and leaves out a portion. This table has roughly 150,000 clones, over 80% appearing once. Sequenced material: PBMCs. The receptors originated from a girl aged 10 to 17 in good health and CMV-seropositive.

The chain uses TRBV11-2 and TRBJ2-5; D is unresolved. The germline V gene encodes CDR1 SGHAT and CDR2 FQNNGV. Trimming took 4 bases from V and 4 from J, leaving 19 bases between them. CDR3 length: 16 amino acids. The DNA for the CDR3 is TGTGCCAGCAGCTCTCTCCGCGGTAGCATAGGAGAGACCCAGTACTTC. This encodes CASSSLRGSIGETQYF.

The J gene is TRBJ2-5, the V gene TRBV5-1; D unresolved. From germline, CDR1 is SGHRS and CDR2 YFSETQ. CDR3 length: 13 amino acids. Trimming left V 0 bases short and J 5 bases short, with 8 bases between. CDR3 bases: TGCGCCAGCAGCTTGGCACGGCGGGAGACCCAGTACTTC. Encoded protein: CASSLARRETQYF.

This clone occurred a few times. This chain connects TRBV5-5 to TRBJ2-5, with TRBD1 as a possible D gene (6 bases). Germline assignment: CDR1 SGHKS and CDR2 YYEKEE (reference sequence). V dropped 5 bases and J dropped 4 bases, with 12 bases sitting between them. This CDR3 comprises 13 residues. In DNA, the CDR3 is TGTGCCAGCAGGGGACGAGGGGGAGAGACCCAGTACTTC. Its protein product is CASRGRGGETQYF.

Note on this clone: This specimen includes other DNA sequences encoding the same CDR3. The V gene is TRBV18, the J gene TRBJ2-5; 9 bases match TRBD2. After removal of 3 bases from V and 2 bases from J, the junction contained 4 bases not matched to a gene. Germline V gene sequence: CDR1 KGHSH, CDR2 LQKENI. CDR3 length equals 15 residues. This chain's CDR3 is CASSPPGLAQETQYF. The DNA for the CDR3 is TGTGCCAGCTCACCTCCGGGACTAGCTCAAGAGACCCAGTACTTC.

This chain uses TRBV12-5 with TRBJ2-3, with D uncertain. CDR1 LGHNT and CDR2 FRNRAP come from the germline V gene. V lost 2 bases, J lost 0 bases, and 12 bases lay in between. The CDR3 has 16 residues. This CDR3 is CASGLSTRWSTDTQYF. CDR3 in DNA: TGTGCTAGTGGTTTGAGTACTCGGTGGAGCACAGATACGCAGTATTTT. Using reference TRBV12-5 and TRBJ2-3 for the parts outside the CDR3, the full variable domain is DARVTQTPRHKVTEMGQEVTMRCQPILGHNTVFWYRQTMMQGLELLAYFRNRAPLDDSGMPKDRFSAEMPDATLATLKIQPSEPRDSAVYFCASGLSTRWSTDTQYFGPGTRLTVL.

This rearrangement joins TRBV4-3 to TRBJ2-7; D unclear. Germline V lookup: CDR1 LGHNA, CDR2 YSLEER. The V end lost 1 base, the J end lost 3 bases, and 7 bases lay between the germline ends. This CDR3 comprises 13 residues. The CDR3 reads CASSQGAHYEQYF. The CDR3 DNA reads as TGCGCCAGCAGCCAAGGGGCGCACTACGAGCAGTACTTC.

This clone was detected once. The chain carries TRBV27 and TRBJ2-3; TRBD1 matches 8 bases. Germline V gives CDR1 MNHEY, CDR2 SMNVEV (reference sequence). This CDR3 has 15 residues. The V and J ends lost 6 bases and 0 bases, in that order; junction bases with no gene match: 5. In nucleotides, the CDR3 is TGTGCCAGCAGCGCTCGGGACAGGAGCACAGATACGCAGTATTTT. It codes for CASSARDRSTDTQYF.

The chain employs TRBV7-2 and TRBJ2-5; 12 bases are shared with TRBD2. Trimming took 1 base from V and 5 from J; bases not matched to a gene: 5. The CDR3 covers 16 residues. CDR1 is SGHTA and CDR2 is FQGNSA in the germline V gene. CDR3 in amino acids: CASSLVLAGGGETQYF. As DNA, the CDR3 is TGTGCCAGCAGCTTAGTGCTAGCGGGAGGGGGCGAGACCCAGTACTTC.

This rearrangement joins TRBV27 to TRBJ2-3; D gene unclear. Germline CDR1 MNHEY, CDR2 SMNVEV (reference sequence). Trimming stripped 6 bases from V and 2 bases from J, with 9 bases between. This CDR3 is 13 amino acids long. Here the CDR3 reads CASSPWATDTQYF. The CDR3 DNA reads as TGTGCCAGCAGCCCCTGGGCCACAGATACGCAGTATTTT.

This clone was recorded only once. The J gene is TRBJ1-3, the V gene TRBV5-1, with 8 bases fitting TRBD1. This CDR3 is 18 amino acids long. Looked up from germline, CDR1 is SGHRS and CDR2 is YFSETQ. Trimming cost V 2 bases and J 0 bases; bases outside gene matches: 10. CDR3 sequence (DNA): TGCGCCAGCAGCTTTCGGGCAGGGGGCATCAACTCTGGAAACACCATATATTTT. It encodes CASSFRAGGINSGNTIYF.

The V call is TRBV10-3, the J call TRBJ1-3, with TRBD1 identical over 8 bases. Germline CDR1 ENHRY, CDR2 SYGVKD. This CDR3 is 15 amino acids long. After removal of 10 bases from V and 1 base from J, the junction contained 9 bases not matched to a gene. DNA for the CDR3: TGTGCCACCCTACAGGGGGAGTCGTCTGGAAACACCATATATTTT. Translating gives CATLQGESSGNTIYF.

V is TRBV28 and J is TRBJ2-6; the D gene is possibly TRBD2 (5 bases). Germline V gene data show CDR1 as MDHEN and CDR2 as SYDVKM. CDR3 length: 15 residues. V was trimmed by 6 bases and J by 0 bases, leaving 9 bases between them. As DNA, the CDR3 is TGTGCCAGCAGGACGGGGAGCTCTGGGGCCAACGTCCTGACTTTC. It yields the protein CASRTGSSGANVLTF.

The J gene is TRBJ1-1, the V gene TRBV5-1, with 7 bases that match TRBD1. V shed 4 bases, J shed 1 base, and the junction held 4 bases outside the gene matches. CDR1 and CDR2 from the germline V gene are SGHRS and YFSETQ. This CDR3 has 14 residues. CDR3 DNA: TGCGCCAGCAGCCCCGGGACAGCGAACACTGAAGCTTTCTTT. Translated: CASSPGTANTEAFF.

For the CDR3, the DNA is TGTGCCAGCAGTTACTCGGCAGGGGGTAACTATGGCTACACCTTC. It encodes CASSYSAGGNYGYTF. The chain combines TRBV6-5 with TRBJ1-2; 7 bases line up with TRBD1. The CDR3 sequence is 15 residues long. CDR1 is MNHEY and CDR2 is SVGAGI in the germline V gene. The trim removed 0 bases at V and 1 base at J, leaving 2 bases unmatched.

This clone was observed a handful of times. This chain joins TRBV25-1 and TRBJ1-1, with no clear D. CDR1 and CDR2 (germline): MGHDK, SYGVNS. CDR3 length: 15 amino acids. The V end was cut by 1 base, the J end by 4 bases, with 13 bases between. The CDR3 DNA is TGTGCCAGCAGTGAATTCGGGAGTATGGGCACTGAAGCTTTCTTT. Its protein product is CASSEFGSMGTEAFF.

The chain combines TRBV4-3 with TRBJ2-2; D not resolved. This CDR3 is built from 17 residues. Germline CDR1 reads LGHNA; CDR2 reads YSLEER. V lost 0 bases and J 0 bases, leaving 11 bases between the germline ends. The CDR3 region is CASSQDFGSANTGELFF. CDR3 nucleotide sequence: TGCGCCAGCAGCCAAGATTTTGGCAGCGCGAACACCGGGGAGCTGTTTTTT.

This chain links TRBV7-9 with TRBJ2-7; D not resolved. Germline CDR1 and CDR2: SEHNR and FQNEAQ (reference sequence). Deletions cut 1 base from V and 2 bases from J, with 12 bases between. This CDR3 has 15 residues. The CDR3 protein is CASSLGNRDTYEQYF. For the CDR3, the DNA is TGTGCCAGCAGCTTAGGGAACAGAGATACCTACGAGCAGTACTTC.

The chain uses TRBV19 and TRBJ2-5; 8 nucleotides match TRBD1. Germline loops: CDR1 LNHDA, CDR2 SQIVND (reference sequence). This CDR3 has 14 residues. Unmatched junction bases numbered 5, after V lost 3 bases and J lost 5 bases. CDR3 in DNA: TGTGCCAGTAGTATGTCAGGGGGCCGTGAGACCCAGTACTTC. Protein: CASSMSGGRETQYF.

This chain uses TRBV21-1 with TRBJ2-5; the D call TRBD1 from the table was never checked on the DNA. TRBV21-1 is reported as a pseudogene. CDR3 length: 13 residues. The CDR3 spells CARRTVPKRTQYF. For the CDR3, the DNA is TGTGCCAGGAGGACAGTTCCCAAGAGAACCCAGTACTTC.

This chain connects TRBV27 to TRBJ2-7; a weak D match, TRBD1 (5 bases). The V gene lost 2 bases and the J gene lost 0 bases, with 17 bases spanning the gap. The germline gives CDR1 MNHEY, CDR2 SMNVEV (reference sequence). The CDR3 covers 17 residues. The CDR3 spells CASSLRYVDTDSYEQYF. In DNA, the CDR3 is TGTGCCAGCAGTTTAAGGTATGTGGACACGGACTCCTACGAGCAGTACTTC.

The gene calls are TRBV4-3 and TRBJ1-1, with D tentatively TRBD1 (6 bases). In germline, CDR1 is LGHNA, CDR2 YSLEER. V shed 4 bases and J shed 3 bases, with 27 bases lying between them. The CDR3 covers 19 residues. Here the CDR3 reads CASSRKVGRGGHRDTEAFF. The CDR3 DNA follows: TGCGCCAGCAGCCGAAAAGTTGGGCGGGGGGGACATAGGGACACTGAAGCTTTCTTT.

V and J are TRBV5-4 and TRBJ2-1, with TRBD2 identical over 8 bases. Germline assignment: CDR1 SGHNT and CDR2 YYREEE (reference sequence). This CDR3 has 14 residues. Trimming cost V 4 bases and J 10 bases; bases outside gene matches: 10. For the CDR3, the DNA is TGTGCCAGCAGCATACCCCTAGCGGGTCGGGAGCAGTTCTTC. Encoded protein: CASSIPLAGREQFF.

This rearrangement joins TRBV7-9 to TRBJ2-1; weak D call: TRBD2 (6 bases). Deletions cut 5 bases from V and 3 bases from J, with 14 bases between. The length of the CDR3 is 15 residues. The germline CDR1 and CDR2 sequences are SEHNR and FQNEAQ (reference sequence). CDR3 loop: CASSHGTLVYNEQFF. DNA of the CDR3: TGTGCCAGCAGCCACGGGACTCTTGTCTACAATGAGCAGTTCTTC.

The chain employs TRBV10-3 and TRBJ1-1; a weak D match, TRBD1 (5 bases). Trimming stripped 3 bases from V and 1 base from J, with 9 bases between. In germline, CDR1 is ENHRY, CDR2 SYGVKD. The CDR3 spans 14 residues. The CDR3 DNA follows: TGTGCCATCAGTGACCGGGGGAAGAACACTGAAGCTTTCTTT. Translated, it gives CAISDRGKNTEAFF.

The rearrangement links TRBV10-3 to TRBJ2-1, with D maybe TRBD1 (5 bases). Per germline, CDR1 ENHRY and CDR2 SYGVKD. The CDR3 is made up of 16 amino acids. V lost 4 bases and J lost 5, with 18 bases in between. The CDR3 region is CAISAVTDRTNNEQFF. Here the CDR3 DNA reads TGTGCCATCAGTGCGGTGACAGATAGAACAAACAATGAGCAGTTCTTC.

This chain joins TRBV29-1 and TRBJ1-3, with unresolved D. The CDR3 is 15 amino acids. In germline, CDR1 is SQVTM, CDR2 ANQGSEA. V lost 6 bases to trimming and J lost 3 bases, with 18 bases between them. The CDR3 loop is CSVQRPGSFGNTIYF. CDR3 coding DNA: TGCAGCGTCCAGAGACCCGGGTCGTTTGGAAACACCATATATTTT.

This clone was recorded a few times. In the same sample, other DNA sequences code for this CDR3. The V call is TRBV18, the J call TRBJ2-7, with D tentatively TRBD1 (5 bases). V was trimmed by 3 bases and J by 4 bases, leaving 7 bases between them. The germline CDR1 and CDR2 sequences are KGHSH and LQKENI. The length of the CDR3 is 12 residues. The CDR3 DNA follows: TGTGCCAGCTCACCGGGGCAGTACGAGCAGTACTTC. The encoded protein is CASSPGQYEQYF. Combining the CDR3 with reference TRBV18 and TRBJ2-7 gives the whole variable domain NAGVMQNPRHLVRRRGQEARLRCSPMKGHSHVYWYRQLPEEGLKFMVYLQKENIIDESGMPKERFSAEFPKEGPSILRIQQVVRGDSAAYFCASSPGQYEQYFGPGTRLTVT.

This rearrangement joins TRBV6-5 to TRBJ2-1, with 7 bases lining up with TRBD2. CDR1 is MNHEY and CDR2 is SVGAGI in the germline V gene. This CDR3 spans 16 amino acids. V dropped 2 bases and J dropped 9; count of bases not matched to a gene: 13. The CDR3 region has the DNA TGTGCCAGCAGTTACCTTGGCGGGAGAGGGGTCGGTGAGCAGTTCTTC. Residues: CASSYLGGRGVGEQFF.